A selection of T cell receptor beta chains follows, all from one sample in a study of blood T cells in healthy people across ages. One entry per CDR3 protein results from TCRdb running MiXCR on the 5' RACE reads. Among approximately 690,000 distinct CDR3 sequences, approximately 50% were seen once, and the ten largest hold around 37%. Sequencing was done on a sample of blood. These receptors all come from a man in his 60s in good health. The CDR3 runs from the conserved cysteine through the conserved F or W. Fields, in order: CDR3 protein, J gene, V gene.

CASSPEDSPWETLYF TRBJ2-5 TRBV4-1
CASTRQGVGETQYF TRBJ2-5 TRBV2
CARDSCTYEQYF TRBJ2-7 TRBV10-3
CASSRWTAPQETQYF TRBJ2-5 TRBV9
CASHDLRETQYF TRBJ2-5 TRBV2
CASSRRGDGNSPLHF TRBJ1-6 TRBV11-2
CASSLARQAYNSPLHF TRBJ1-6 TRBV7-8
CASSLAPGGALQFF TRBJ2-1 TRBV5-1
CASGREQGETQYF TRBJ2-5 TRBV5-1
CASSPRRGSAQPQHF TRBJ1-5 TRBV7-8
CASSPQTGGYNEQFF TRBJ2-1 TRBV18
CASSYIIAENTEAFF TRBJ1-1 TRBV6-2/TRBV6-3
CASNEDSIPSNYGYTF TRBJ1-2 TRBV6-6
CASSYKSGVYEQYF TRBJ2-7 TRBV5-6
CASRRDGATEQFF TRBJ2-1 TRBV6-5
CASSQGLQSYEQYF TRBJ2-7 TRBV5-1
CASSVGVDGYTF TRBJ1-2 TRBV7-9
CASGQDPGSSSYEQYF TRBJ2-7 TRBV3-1
CASKSLRATGANVLTF TRBJ2-6 TRBV2
CSVDTGMGLGEAFF TRBJ1-1 TRBV29-1
CASITDYSTDTQYF TRBJ2-3 TRBV12-3/TRBV12-4
CASSPTLTGVDTQYF TRBJ2-3 TRBV11-2
CASSELTGFYEQYF TRBJ2-7 TRBV3-1
CASSLEGWEAFF TRBJ1-1 TRBV7-2
CSVGRSRTGRTDTQYF TRBJ2-3 TRBV29-1
CSAGDRGQNSPLHF TRBJ1-6 TRBV20-1
CASSFSGSSYEQYF TRBJ2-7 TRBV7-2
CASRGVEMNTEAFF TRBJ1-1 TRBV6-1
CASSLVPSRRGGSYEQYF TRBJ2-7 TRBV13
CSARATDEETQYF TRBJ2-5 TRBV20-1
CASSLVGRVGSYEQYF - TRBV5-6
CAISESGLAIGDTQYF TRBJ2-3 TRBV10-3
CASSAPSGNNNEQFF TRBJ2-1 TRBV2
CSARDTQGPYEQYF TRBJ2-7 TRBV20-1
CASSYSGGGELFF TRBJ2-2 TRBV6-5
CATSAGGGETQYF TRBJ2-5 TRBV24-1
CASSPTEQWGIRYF TRBJ2-7 TRBV3-1
CASSFRAINYGYTF TRBJ1-2 TRBV27
CASSFQGAVNGYTF TRBJ1-2 TRBV5-1
CSAHASSGALGETQYF TRBJ2-5 TRBV20-1
CSARTSKETQYF TRBJ2-5 TRBV20-1
CASSYSKQGGFGYTF TRBJ1-2 TRBV6-2/TRBV6-3
CASSLSGARIEQFF TRBJ2-1 TRBV7-2
CASRGDKFSGVRDEQFF TRBJ2-1 TRBV6-1
CSVDRQTRGEQFF TRBJ2-1 TRBV29-1
CASNPGTSGGSGANVLTF TRBJ2-6 TRBV9
CASRTGAEGETQYF - TRBV7-9
CAGSLALAGPGDTQYF TRBJ2-3 TRBV12-3/TRBV12-4
CSASDRGRYEQYF - TRBV20-1
CASSTRGQETQYF TRBJ2-5 TRBV27
CASSYERGGNSPLHF TRBJ1-6 TRBV6-5
CASSLGVNYDYTF TRBJ1-2 TRBV7-2
CASSLGGRGPHETQYF TRBJ2-5 TRBV7-2
CASSLSSKRSTDTQYF TRBJ2-3 TRBV5-4
CRVGGESNTKAFF TRBJ1-1 TRBV29-1